This record covers a single TCR beta chain. These data originate in a study of identical twins' blood T cells. Background on the study: About six alpha and roughly six beta libraries together yielded 45 million or so reads.

As processed by the authors: Each donor had about 95,000 to nearly 550,000 clonotypes. TCRdb independently ran MiXCR on the 5' RACE reads; one entry per CDR3 protein. The V and J calls shown here were made by TCRdb, not taken from the authors' results. The table shows 350,000 to 450,000 distinct CDR3 sequences, with roughly 28% occurring only once. Donors were six healthy women in three monozygous twin pairs. Material: PBMCs. The sequence derives from a woman aged 18 to 49 in good health.

As DNA, the CDR3 is TGTGTCCTGCGGGGAGTGAACACTGAAGCTTTCTTT. It is translated as CVLRGVNTEAFF. The V call is TRBV2, the J call TRBJ1-1; unclear D gene. The CDR3 contains 12 residues. CDR1 and CDR2 (germline): SNHLY, FYNNEI.